This TCR beta chain derives from a study of cytomegalovirus exposure and HLA in healthy donors. Study results and limitations: Exclusion applied to some V segments, including TRBV6-2 and TRBV6-3, as they were indistinguishable. Some 17,000 TCR beta sequences were associated with HLA alleles at 0.05 false discovery rate in a later analysis.

Healthy bone marrow donors supplied every sample. Each donor was nominally healthy when sampled (though unrecorded immune exposures were likely). PCR employed 60 Vbeta and 13 Jbeta primers. TCRdb keeps only in-frame clones here, not all; method: immunoSEQ multiplex PCR. The profile shows approximately 130,000 clones, 70% to 80% of them singletons. The CDR3 has 12 amino acids. Per the germline V gene, CDR1 is SEHNR and CDR2 is FQNEAQ (reference sequence). V lost 8 bases and J lost 10; bases outside the gene matches: 9. In this sample, this clone turned up once. What it binds is unknown. The chain uses TRBV7-9 and TRBJ1-2; 8 bases map to TRBD1. The clonotype comes from a woman aged 55-70 years in good health and CMV-seropositive. The source material was PBMCs. As DNA, the CDR3 is TGTGCCAGCTTGGGACAGGTCGCGCCCTACACCTTC. This codes for CASLGQVAPYTF.